This is a list of T cell receptor beta chains from one sample in a study of beta chain features in type 1 diabetes. TCRdb keeps only in-frame clones here, not all; method: immunoSEQ multiplex PCR. Of nearly 250,000 clones in the sample, around an eighth were seen once. What was sequenced was naive CD4+ T cells from blood. The source of these receptors is a woman in her 40s in good health. CDR3s include the opening cysteine and the closing phenylalanine or tryptophan. D genes are given only for firm matches. Clone size appears in some rows only: once, few, many, or a class for an expanded clone.

V gene: TRBV2; clone size: .; D gene: .; J gene: TRBJ1-5; CDR3 length: 14; CDR3 DNA: TGTGCCAGCACTATACCAGGCCTTGGTCAGCCCCAGCATTTT; CDR3 protein: CASTIPGLGQPQHF
V gene: TRBV9; clone size: .; D gene: .; J gene: TRBJ2-7; CDR3 length: 16; CDR3 DNA: TGTGCCAGCAGCCCCCAGGGATGGAACGTTCCCTACGAGCAGTACTTC; CDR3 protein: CASSPQGWNVPYEQYF
V gene: TRBV7-9; clone size: .; D gene: .; J gene: TRBJ1-2; CDR3 length: 15; CDR3 DNA: TGTGCCAGCAGCTTAACCCCCGGGGTCGGCTATGGCTACACCTTC; CDR3 protein: CASSLTPGVGYGYTF
V gene: TRBV5-1; clone size: .; D gene: .; J gene: TRBJ1-1; CDR3 length: 13; CDR3 DNA: TGCGCCAGCAGCCTCCGGAGGGGAGCTGAAGCTTTCTTT; CDR3 protein: CASSLRRGAEAFF
V gene: TRBV7-8; clone size: .; D gene: TRBD2; J gene: TRBJ2-1; CDR3 length: 19; CDR3 DNA: TGTGCCAGCAGCTTAGTGGCTAGCGGGGGGGCCAGATCTTACAATGAGCAGTTCTTC; CDR3 protein: CASSLVASGGARSYNEQFF
V gene: TRBV4-1; clone size: few; D gene: .; J gene: TRBJ2-1; CDR3 length: 18; CDR3 DNA: TGCGCCAGCAGCCAACTAATATTCAGGGGAACGATATTCGAAACACAGTTCTTC; CDR3 protein: CASSQLIFRGTIFETQFF
V gene: TRBV7-8; clone size: .; D gene: .; J gene: TRBJ1-3; CDR3 length: 16; CDR3 DNA: TGTGCCAGCAGCTTAATGGTCGCAGGGGCTGGAAACACCATATATTTT; CDR3 protein: CASSLMVAGAGNTIYF
V gene: TRBV4-1; clone size: .; D gene: TRBD1; J gene: TRBJ1-2; CDR3 length: 16; CDR3 DNA: TGCGCCAGCAGCCAAGATAGGGGACAGGGTAGAGGTGGCTACACCTTC; CDR3 protein: CASSQDRGQGRGGYTF
V gene: TRBV9; clone size: .; D gene: TRBD1; J gene: TRBJ1-2; CDR3 length: 14; CDR3 DNA: TGTGCCAGCAGCTCGAGGACAGGGGAGAATGGCTACACCTTC; CDR3 protein: CASSSRTGENGYTF
V gene: TRBV29-1; clone size: few; D gene: TRBD1; J gene: TRBJ1-2; CDR3 length: 11; CDR3 DNA: TGCAGCGTTGGACAGGGCATGGGCTACACCTTC; CDR3 protein: CSVGQGMGYTF
V gene: TRBV6-6; clone size: few; D gene: TRBD1; J gene: TRBJ2-7; CDR3 length: 13; CDR3 DNA: TGTGCCAGCAGTTACGTCAGGGGGAGCGAGCAGTACTTC; CDR3 protein: CASSYVRGSEQYF
V gene: TRBV5-4; clone size: .; D gene: .; J gene: TRBJ1-3; CDR3 length: 14; CDR3 DNA: TGTGCCAGCAACGTACGGGGAACTGGAAACACCATATATTTT; CDR3 protein: CASNVRGTGNTIYF
V gene: TRBV7-9; clone size: .; D gene: .; J gene: TRBJ2-3; CDR3 length: 16; CDR3 DNA: TGTGCCAGCAGCTCCGAGAGCCAGGCTGGGACAGATACGCAGTATTTT; CDR3 protein: CASSSESQAGTDTQYF
V gene: TRBV19; clone size: .; D gene: TRBD1; J gene: TRBJ2-7; CDR3 length: 16; CDR3 DNA: TGTGCCAGTAGTATCCCCACCGGGACAGGGCCCTCCGAGCAGTACTTC; CDR3 protein: CASSIPTGTGPSEQYF
V gene: TRBV6-5; clone size: few; D gene: .; J gene: TRBJ1-1; CDR3 length: 13; CDR3 DNA: TGTGCCAGCAGCTCCTTGTCAGTCCCGGAAGCTTTCTTT; CDR3 protein: CASSSLSVPEAFF
V gene: TRBV5-1; clone size: .; D gene: TRBD1; J gene: TRBJ1-2; CDR3 length: 15; CDR3 DNA: TGCGCCAGCAGCCGCACACGACAGGGATCGGATGGCTACACCTTC; CDR3 protein: CASSRTRQGSDGYTF
V gene: TRBV29-1; clone size: few; D gene: TRBD1; J gene: TRBJ1-1; CDR3 length: 9; CDR3 DNA: TGCAGCGTGGGGACAGGGGCTTTCTTT; CDR3 protein: CSVGTGAFF
V gene: TRBV9; clone size: few; D gene: TRBD2; J gene: TRBJ2-5; CDR3 length: 17; CDR3 DNA: TGTGCCAGCAGCGGGACGGGAGGGACTGGAAATCAAGAGACCCAGTACTTC; CDR3 protein: CASSGTGGTGNQETQYF
V gene: TRBV7-2; clone size: many; D gene: .; J gene: TRBJ2-4; CDR3 length: 15; CDR3 DNA: TGTGCCAGCGCCGATGGCGGAAAAGCACAAAACATTCAGTACTTC; CDR3 protein: CASADGGKAQNIQYF
V gene: TRBV7-7; clone size: .; D gene: TRBD2; J gene: TRBJ2-5; CDR3 length: 15; CDR3 DNA: TGTGCCAGCAGCTTTAGCGGGGGGTCACAAGAGACCCAGTACTTC; CDR3 protein: CASSFSGGSQETQYF
V gene: TRBV5-1; clone size: .; D gene: .; J gene: TRBJ1-1; CDR3 length: 17; CDR3 DNA: TGCGCCAGCAGCTTGGGACCGGCGGGGGGAATGAACACTGAAGCTTTCTTT; CDR3 protein: CASSLGPAGGMNTEAFF
V gene: TRBV5-6; clone size: .; D gene: TRBD1; J gene: TRBJ1-1; CDR3 length: 15; CDR3 DNA: TGTGCCAGCAGCCACCCGACAGGGCGGAGCACTGAAGCTTTCTTT; CDR3 protein: CASSHPTGRSTEAFF
V gene: TRBV9; clone size: few; D gene: TRBD2; J gene: TRBJ2-3; CDR3 length: 17; CDR3 DNA: TGTGCCAGCAGCGTCTACGCTAGCGGGGGTAGCACAGATACGCAGTATTTT; CDR3 protein: CASSVYASGGSTDTQYF
V gene: TRBV27; clone size: .; D gene: TRBD1; J gene: TRBJ1-3; CDR3 length: 17; CDR3 DNA: TGTGCCAGCAGAGAGCTAACAGGGGGCTCACCTGGAAACACCATATATTTT; CDR3 protein: CASRELTGGSPGNTIYF
V gene: TRBV18; clone size: few; D gene: .; J gene: TRBJ1-2; CDR3 length: 14; CDR3 DNA: TGTGCCAGCTCCCCGATAGGGGTTGGGTATGGCTACACCTTC; CDR3 protein: CASSPIGVGYGYTF
V gene: TRBV11-2; clone size: few; D gene: TRBD1; J gene: TRBJ2-1; CDR3 length: 15; CDR3 DNA: TGTGCCAGCAGCCGACGCGGGACAGGGTGGAATGAGCAGTTCTTC; CDR3 protein: CASSRRGTGWNEQFF
V gene: TRBV29-1; clone size: .; D gene: TRBD1; J gene: TRBJ1-2; CDR3 length: 14; CDR3 DNA: TGCAGCGTTGAAAGGGGGACAGGGGGGAATGGCTACACCTTC; CDR3 protein: CSVERGTGGNGYTF
V gene: TRBV9; clone size: .; D gene: .; J gene: TRBJ1-1; CDR3 length: 12; CDR3 DNA: TGTGCCAGCAGCGCATCAGGGGCCCGGGCTTTCTTT; CDR3 protein: CASSASGARAFF
V gene: TRBV6-5; clone size: few; D gene: .; J gene: TRBJ2-7; CDR3 length: 13; CDR3 DNA: TGTGCCAGCAGTTCCAGGGTACTCTACGAGCAGTACTTC; CDR3 protein: CASSSRVLYEQYF
V gene: TRBV27; clone size: few; D gene: .; J gene: TRBJ1-5; CDR3 length: 12; CDR3 DNA: TGTGCCAGCAGTTTCTGGGGCCAGCCCCAGCATTTT; CDR3 protein: CASSFWGQPQHF
V gene: TRBV5-4; clone size: .; D gene: .; J gene: TRBJ2-5; CDR3 length: 14; CDR3 DNA: TGTGCCAGCAGTGCGGGCGGGCCATGGGAGACCCAGTACTTC; CDR3 protein: CASSAGGPWETQYF
V gene: TRBV5-1; clone size: .; D gene: .; J gene: TRBJ1-2; CDR3 length: 14; CDR3 DNA: TGCGCCAGCAGCTTGGTAGTATCTAACTATGGCTACACCTTC; CDR3 protein: CASSLVVSNYGYTF
V gene: TRBV5-1; clone size: few; D gene: TRBD1; J gene: TRBJ2-3; CDR3 length: 13; CDR3 DNA: TGCGCCAGCAGCTCAAGGACGGGACAGAGTTCGTATTTT; CDR3 protein: CASSSRTGQSSYF
V gene: TRBV2; clone size: few; D gene: .; J gene: TRBJ2-7; CDR3 length: 14; CDR3 DNA: TGTGCCAGCAGGAGAGGGGGAGAGAGATACGAGCAGTACTTC; CDR3 protein: CASRRGGERYEQYF
V gene: TRBV27; clone size: many; D gene: .; J gene: TRBJ1-2; CDR3 length: 14; CDR3 DNA: TGTGCCAGCAAAAGCGACAGGCGGAACTATGGCTACACCTTC; CDR3 protein: CASKSDRRNYGYTF
V gene: TRBV6-5; clone size: few; D gene: .; J gene: TRBJ2-5; CDR3 length: 13; CDR3 DNA: TGTGCCAGCAGTACAGGGTATTTGGAGACCCAGTACTTC; CDR3 protein: CASSTGYLETQYF
V gene: TRBV7-9; clone size: few; D gene: .; J gene: TRBJ1-1; CDR3 length: 13; CDR3 DNA: TGTGCCAGCAGCTTCGAACAGCACACTGAAGCTTTCTTT; CDR3 protein: CASSFEQHTEAFF
V gene: TRBV6-1; clone size: .; D gene: TRBD2; J gene: TRBJ2-5; CDR3 length: 15; CDR3 DNA: TGTGCCAGCAGTGATTGGGCTAGCGGCCAAGAGACCCAGTACTTC; CDR3 protein: CASSDWASGQETQYF
V gene: TRBV2; clone size: few; D gene: TRBD1; J gene: TRBJ1-4; CDR3 length: 16; CDR3 DNA: TGTGCCAGCAATCTCGACAGGGGAAGCGTTAAGGAAAAACTGTTTTTT; CDR3 protein: CASNLDRGSVKEKLFF
V gene: TRBV7-2; clone size: .; D gene: .; J gene: TRBJ2-3; CDR3 length: 13; CDR3 DNA: TGTGCCAGCAGCCGGGGCGGGGTTGATACGCAGTATTTT; CDR3 protein: CASSRGGVDTQYF
V gene: TRBV5-1; clone size: few; D gene: .; J gene: TRBJ2-2; CDR3 length: 14; CDR3 DNA: TGCGCCAGCAGAACAAGCGGATCGACCGGGGAGCTGTTTTTT; CDR3 protein: CASRTSGSTGELFF
V gene: TRBV29-1; clone size: few; D gene: .; J gene: TRBJ2-3; CDR3 length: 15; CDR3 DNA: TGCAGCGTTGCCCGGACGGCCGAGGGGGCAGATACGCAGTATTTT; CDR3 protein: CSVARTAEGADTQYF
V gene: TRBV6-5; clone size: few; D gene: .; J gene: TRBJ2-7; CDR3 length: 13; CDR3 DNA: TGTGCCAGCAGTTACAGGGGGTTCTACGAGCAGTACTTC; CDR3 protein: CASSYRGFYEQYF
V gene: TRBV10-3; clone size: few; D gene: TRBD2; J gene: TRBJ2-3; CDR3 length: 15; CDR3 DNA: TGTGCCATCAGTGATAGCGGGGGGGCCGGAGATACGCAGTATTTT; CDR3 protein: CAISDSGGAGDTQYF
V gene: TRBV9; clone size: few; D gene: .; J gene: TRBJ2-3; CDR3 length: 16; CDR3 DNA: TGTGCCAGCACTGGAGCGAATCCTCATAGCACAGATACGCAGTATTTT; CDR3 protein: CASTGANPHSTDTQYF
V gene: TRBV7-8; clone size: few; D gene: .; J gene: TRBJ2-6; CDR3 length: 15; CDR3 DNA: TGTGCCAGCAGCTTAGAGGGGGCTGGGGCCAACGTCCTGACTTTC; CDR3 protein: CASSLEGAGANVLTF
V gene: TRBV7-2; clone size: .; D gene: .; J gene: TRBJ1-2; CDR3 length: 13; CDR3 DNA: TGTGCCAGCAGCGGGGGCCCATGGTTAGACTACACCTTC; CDR3 protein: CASSGGPWLDYTF
V gene: TRBV6-8; clone size: .; D gene: TRBD2; J gene: TRBJ2-1; CDR3 length: 17; CDR3 DNA: TGTGCCAGCTTAATGCCCCCGACTAGCGGGTCCTACAATGAGCAGTTCTTC; CDR3 protein: CASLMPPTSGSYNEQFF